This TCR beta chain was found in a study of cytomegalovirus exposure and HLA in healthy donors. Findings and limits, study-wide: A later analysis showed HLA-associated TCR beta chains outstripping equally common others in clonal expansion. Data from an earlier analysis indicated that most TCR beta V segments were productive either about 87% or about 30% of the time.

CDR1 and CDR2 from the germline V gene are SGDLS and YYNGEE. V lost 3 bases and J lost 5; bases outside the gene matches: 7. CDR3 length: 14 amino acids. The PCR employed 60 Vbeta primers together with 13 Jbeta primers. Only in-frame clones appear in the TCRdb table, and some are missing; sequencing was by immunoSEQ multiplex PCR. The table lists about 140,000 clones, roughly a tenth of them singletons. This clone showed up just once. Its antigen is unidentified. Sample: PBMCs. The TCR comes from a male donor in good health and CMV-seronegative. The chain links TRBV9 to TRBJ2-7; 8 bases agree with TRBD1. The DNA for the CDR3 is TGTGCCAGCAGCGGTACAGGGACAGGCGACGAGCAGTACTTC. Protein: CASSGTGTGDEQYF.